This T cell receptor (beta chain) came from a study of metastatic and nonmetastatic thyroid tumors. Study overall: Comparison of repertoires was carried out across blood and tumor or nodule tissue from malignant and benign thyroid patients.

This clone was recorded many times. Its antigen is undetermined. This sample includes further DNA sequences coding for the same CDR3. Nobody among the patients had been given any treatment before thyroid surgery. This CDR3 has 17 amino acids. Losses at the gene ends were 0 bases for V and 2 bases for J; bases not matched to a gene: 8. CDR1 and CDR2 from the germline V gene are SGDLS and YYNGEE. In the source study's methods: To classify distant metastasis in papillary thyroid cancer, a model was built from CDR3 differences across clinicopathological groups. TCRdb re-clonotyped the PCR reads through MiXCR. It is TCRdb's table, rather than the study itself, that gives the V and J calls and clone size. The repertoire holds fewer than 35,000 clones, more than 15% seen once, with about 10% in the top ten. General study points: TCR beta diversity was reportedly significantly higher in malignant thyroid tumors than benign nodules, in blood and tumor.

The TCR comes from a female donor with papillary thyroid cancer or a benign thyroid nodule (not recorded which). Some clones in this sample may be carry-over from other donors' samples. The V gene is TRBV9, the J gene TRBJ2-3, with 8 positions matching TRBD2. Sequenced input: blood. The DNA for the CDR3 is TGTGCCAGCAGCGTAGGGCCAGCGGGGGTTCTCACAGATACGCAGTATTTT. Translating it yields CASSVGPAGVLTDTQYF.